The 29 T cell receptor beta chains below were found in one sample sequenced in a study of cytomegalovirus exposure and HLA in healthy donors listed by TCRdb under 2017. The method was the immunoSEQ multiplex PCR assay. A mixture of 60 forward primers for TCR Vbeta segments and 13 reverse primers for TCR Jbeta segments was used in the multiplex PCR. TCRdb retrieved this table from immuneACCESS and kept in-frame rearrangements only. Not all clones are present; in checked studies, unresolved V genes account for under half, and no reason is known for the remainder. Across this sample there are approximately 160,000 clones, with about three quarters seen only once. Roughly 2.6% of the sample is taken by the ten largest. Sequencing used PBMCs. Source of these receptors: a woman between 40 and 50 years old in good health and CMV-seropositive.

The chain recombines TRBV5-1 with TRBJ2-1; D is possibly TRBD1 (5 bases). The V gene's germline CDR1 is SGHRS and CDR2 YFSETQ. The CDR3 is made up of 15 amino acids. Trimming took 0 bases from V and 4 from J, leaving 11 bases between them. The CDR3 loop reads CASSLGGSRYNEQFF. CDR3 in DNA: TGCGCCAGCAGCTTGGGGGGCAGCCGATACAATGAGCAGTTCTTC.

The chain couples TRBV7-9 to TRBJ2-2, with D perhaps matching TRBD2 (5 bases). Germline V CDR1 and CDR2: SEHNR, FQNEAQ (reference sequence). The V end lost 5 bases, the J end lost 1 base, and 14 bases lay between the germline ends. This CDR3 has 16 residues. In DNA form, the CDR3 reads TGTGCCAGCAGCCCCAAACTAGGGAGGAACACCGGGGAGCTGTTTTTT. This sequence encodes CASSPKLGRNTGELFF. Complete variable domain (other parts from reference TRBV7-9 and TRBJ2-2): DTGVSQNPRHKITKRGQNVTFRCDPISEHNRLYWYRQTLGQGPEFLTYFQNEAQLEKSRLLSDRFSAERPKGSFSTLEIQRTEQGDSAMYLCASSPKLGRNTGELFFGEGSRLTVL.

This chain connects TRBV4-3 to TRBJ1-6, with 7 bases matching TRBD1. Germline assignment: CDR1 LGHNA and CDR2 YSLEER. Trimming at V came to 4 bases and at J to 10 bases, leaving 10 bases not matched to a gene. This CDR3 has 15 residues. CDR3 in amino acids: CASSLDRAGESPLHF. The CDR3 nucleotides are TGCGCCAGCAGCCTAGACAGGGCGGGGGAATCACCCCTCCACTTT.

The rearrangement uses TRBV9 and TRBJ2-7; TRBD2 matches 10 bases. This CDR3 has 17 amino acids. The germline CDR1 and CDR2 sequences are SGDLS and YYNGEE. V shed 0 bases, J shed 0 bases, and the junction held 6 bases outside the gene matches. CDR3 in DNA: TGTGCCAGCAGCGTAGGGGGGACTAGCGCGTACTCCTACGAGCAGTACTTC. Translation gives CASSVGGTSAYSYEQYF.

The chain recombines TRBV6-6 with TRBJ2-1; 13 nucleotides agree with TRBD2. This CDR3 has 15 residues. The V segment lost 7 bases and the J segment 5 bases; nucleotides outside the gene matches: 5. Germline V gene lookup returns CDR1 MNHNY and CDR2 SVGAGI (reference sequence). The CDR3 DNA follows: TGTGCCAGCAACATCGGGACTAGCGGGAACAATGAGCAGTTCTTC. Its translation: CASNIGTSGNNEQFF.

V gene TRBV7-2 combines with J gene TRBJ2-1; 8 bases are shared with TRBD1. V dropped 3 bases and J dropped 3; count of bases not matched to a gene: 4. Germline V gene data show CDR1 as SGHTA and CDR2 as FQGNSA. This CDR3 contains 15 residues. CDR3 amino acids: CASSLDRDVYNEQFF. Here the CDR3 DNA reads TGTGCCAGCAGCTTGGACAGGGATGTCTACAATGAGCAGTTCTTC.

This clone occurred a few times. The CDR3: CASSPPVRSDGYTF. Written as DNA, the CDR3 is TGTGCCAGCAGCCCACCGGTCCGATCGGATGGCTACACCTTC. This chain links TRBV6-5 with TRBJ1-2; no clear D. Germline CDR1 is MNHEY and CDR2 is SVGAGI. The V and J ends lost 6 bases and 6 bases respectively, with 17 bases between them. The CDR3 extends over 14 amino acids.

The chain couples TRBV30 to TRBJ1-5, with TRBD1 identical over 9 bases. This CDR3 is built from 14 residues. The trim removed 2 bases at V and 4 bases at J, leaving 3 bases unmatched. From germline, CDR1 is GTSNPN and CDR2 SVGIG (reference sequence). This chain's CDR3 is CAWSPGTGNQPQHF. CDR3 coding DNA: TGTGCCTGGAGTCCAGGGACAGGGAATCAGCCCCAGCATTTT.

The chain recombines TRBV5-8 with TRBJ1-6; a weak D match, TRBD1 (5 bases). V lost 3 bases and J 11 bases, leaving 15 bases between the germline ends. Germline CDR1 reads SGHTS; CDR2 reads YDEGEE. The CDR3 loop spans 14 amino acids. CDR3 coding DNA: TGTGCCAGCAGCTGGGGACGACTAGCGGCACCCCTCCACTTT. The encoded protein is CASSWGRLAAPLHF.

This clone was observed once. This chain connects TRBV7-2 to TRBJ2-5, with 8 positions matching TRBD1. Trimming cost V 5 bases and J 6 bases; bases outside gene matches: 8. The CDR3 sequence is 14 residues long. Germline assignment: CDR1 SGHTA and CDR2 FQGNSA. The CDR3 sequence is CASSTGQGAKTQYF. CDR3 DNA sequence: TGTGCCAGCAGCACCGGCCAGGGGGCAAAGACCCAGTACTTC. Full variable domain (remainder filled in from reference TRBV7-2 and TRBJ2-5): GAGVSQSPSNKVTEKGKDVELRCDPISGHTALYWYRQSLGQGLEFLIYFQGNSAPDKSGLPSDRFSAERTGGSVSTLTIQRTQQEDSAVYLCASSTGQGAKTQYFGPGTRLLVL.

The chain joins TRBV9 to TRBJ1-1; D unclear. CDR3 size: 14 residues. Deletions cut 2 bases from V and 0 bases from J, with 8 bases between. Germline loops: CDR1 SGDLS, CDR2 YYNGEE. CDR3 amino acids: CASSVSPVNTEAFF. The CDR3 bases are TGTGCCAGCAGCGTCTCTCCCGTGAACACTGAAGCTTTCTTT.

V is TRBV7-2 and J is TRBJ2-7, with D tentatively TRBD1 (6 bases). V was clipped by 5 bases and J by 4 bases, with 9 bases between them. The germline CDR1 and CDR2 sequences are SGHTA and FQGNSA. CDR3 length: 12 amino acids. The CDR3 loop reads CASSPDRYEQYF. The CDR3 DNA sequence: TGTGCCAGCAGCCCAGACAGGTACGAGCAGTACTTC.

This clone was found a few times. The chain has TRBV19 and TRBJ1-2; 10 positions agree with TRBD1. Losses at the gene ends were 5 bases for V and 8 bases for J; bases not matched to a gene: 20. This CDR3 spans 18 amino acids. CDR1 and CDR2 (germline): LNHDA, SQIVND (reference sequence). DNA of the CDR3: TGTGCCAGTAGTGCCGGATGGGTCCGGGACAGGGGCCAAAAGGGCTACACCTTC. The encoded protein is CASSAGWVRDRGQKGYTF.

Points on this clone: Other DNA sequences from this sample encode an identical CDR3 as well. In DNA form, the CDR3 reads TGTGCCAGCAGGTCCAGGGAGAACACTGAAGCTTTCTTT. It is translated as CASRSRENTEAFF. The genes are TRBV5-4 and TRBJ1-1; weak D call: TRBD1 (5 bases). Trimming removed 5 bases from V and 1 base from J, with 9 bases in between. The germline gives CDR1 SGHNT, CDR2 YYREEE (reference sequence). The CDR3 runs 13 residues.

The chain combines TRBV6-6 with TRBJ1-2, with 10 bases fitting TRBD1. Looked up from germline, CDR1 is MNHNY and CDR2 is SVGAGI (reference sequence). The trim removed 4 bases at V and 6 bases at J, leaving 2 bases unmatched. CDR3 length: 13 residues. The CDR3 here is CASSWTGGNGYTF. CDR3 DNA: TGTGCCAGCAGTTGGACAGGGGGTAATGGCTACACCTTC.

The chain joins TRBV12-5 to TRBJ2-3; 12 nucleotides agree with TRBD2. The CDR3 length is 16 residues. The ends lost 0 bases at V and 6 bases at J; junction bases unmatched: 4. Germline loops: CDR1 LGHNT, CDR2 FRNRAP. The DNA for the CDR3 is TGTGCTAGTGGTTTGGTACTAGCGGGGGGAGTGGATACGCAGTATTTT. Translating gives CASGLVLAGGVDTQYF.

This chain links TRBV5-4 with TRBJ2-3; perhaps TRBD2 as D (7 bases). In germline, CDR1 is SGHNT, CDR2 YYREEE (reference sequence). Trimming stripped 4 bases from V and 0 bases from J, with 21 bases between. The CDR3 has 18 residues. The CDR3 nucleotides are TGTGCCAGCAGCCCTTTTGCGGGGGCCGCCCGAAGCACAGATACGCAGTATTTT. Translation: CASSPFAGAARSTDTQYF. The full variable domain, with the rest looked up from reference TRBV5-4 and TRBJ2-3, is ETGVTQSPTHLIKTRGQQVTLRCSSQSGHNTVSWYQQALGQGPQFIFQYYREEENGRGNFPPRFSGLQFPNYSSELNVNALELDDSALYLCASSPFAGAARSTDTQYFGPGTRLTVL.

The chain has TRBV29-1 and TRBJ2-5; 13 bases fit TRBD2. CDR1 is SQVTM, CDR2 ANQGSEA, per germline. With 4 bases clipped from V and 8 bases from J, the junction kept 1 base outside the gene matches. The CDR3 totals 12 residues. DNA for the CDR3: TGCAGCGTTGGGACTAGCGGGGGAACCCAGTACTTC. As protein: CSVGTSGGTQYF.

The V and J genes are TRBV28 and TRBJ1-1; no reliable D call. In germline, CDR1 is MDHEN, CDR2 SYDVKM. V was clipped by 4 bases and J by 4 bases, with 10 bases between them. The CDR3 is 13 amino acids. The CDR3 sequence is CASSSAGLTEAFF. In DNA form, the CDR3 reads TGTGCCAGCAGTTCTGCTGGACTCACTGAAGCTTTCTTT. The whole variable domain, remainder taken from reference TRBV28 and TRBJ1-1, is DVKVTQSSRYLVKRTGEKVFLECVQDMDHENMFWYRQDPGLGLRLIYFSYDVKMKEKGDIPEGYSVSREKKERFSLILESASTNQTSMYLCASSSAGLTEAFFGQGTRLTVV.

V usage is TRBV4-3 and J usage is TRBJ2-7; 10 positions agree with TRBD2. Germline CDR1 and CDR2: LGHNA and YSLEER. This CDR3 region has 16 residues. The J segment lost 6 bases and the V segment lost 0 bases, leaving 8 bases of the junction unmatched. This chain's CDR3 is CASSQDGIAGGREQYF. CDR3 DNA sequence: TGCGCCAGCAGCCAAGATGGGATAGCGGGGGGCCGCGAGCAGTACTTC.

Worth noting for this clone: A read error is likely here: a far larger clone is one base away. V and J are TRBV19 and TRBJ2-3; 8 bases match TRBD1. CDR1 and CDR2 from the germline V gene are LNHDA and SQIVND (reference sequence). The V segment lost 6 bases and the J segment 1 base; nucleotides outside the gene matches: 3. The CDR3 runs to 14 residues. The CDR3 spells CASSPGGGTDTQYF. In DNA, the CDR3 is TGTGCCAGTAGCCCAGGGGGCGGCACAGATACGCAGTATTTT.

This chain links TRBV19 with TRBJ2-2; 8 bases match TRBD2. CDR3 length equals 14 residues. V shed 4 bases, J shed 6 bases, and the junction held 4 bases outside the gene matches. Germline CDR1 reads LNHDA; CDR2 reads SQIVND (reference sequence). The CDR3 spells CASSSGGSAGELFF. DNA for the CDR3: TGTGCCAGTAGTAGCGGGGGGTCGGCCGGGGAGCTGTTTTTT.

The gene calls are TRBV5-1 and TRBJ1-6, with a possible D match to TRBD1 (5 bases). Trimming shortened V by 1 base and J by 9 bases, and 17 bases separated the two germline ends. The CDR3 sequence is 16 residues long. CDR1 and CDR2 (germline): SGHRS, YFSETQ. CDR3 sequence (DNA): TGCGCCAGCAGCTTGCGCTCGGGGGATATAGGTTCACCCCTCCACTTT. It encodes CASSLRSGDIGSPLHF.

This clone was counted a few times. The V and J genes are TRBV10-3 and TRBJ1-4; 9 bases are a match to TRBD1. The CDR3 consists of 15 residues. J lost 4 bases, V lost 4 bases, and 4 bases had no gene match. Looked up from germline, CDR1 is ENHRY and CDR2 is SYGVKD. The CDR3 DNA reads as TGTGCCATCAGTGCCATGGGACAGGGTAATGAAAAACTGTTTTTT. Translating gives CAISAMGQGNEKLFF.

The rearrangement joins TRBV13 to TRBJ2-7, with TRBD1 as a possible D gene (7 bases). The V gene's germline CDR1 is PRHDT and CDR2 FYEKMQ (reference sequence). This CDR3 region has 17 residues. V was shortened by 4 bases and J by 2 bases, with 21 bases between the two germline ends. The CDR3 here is CASSSTGGGTAPYEQYF. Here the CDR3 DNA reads TGTGCCAGCAGCTCCACAGGTGGCGGGACAGCACCCTACGAGCAGTACTTC.

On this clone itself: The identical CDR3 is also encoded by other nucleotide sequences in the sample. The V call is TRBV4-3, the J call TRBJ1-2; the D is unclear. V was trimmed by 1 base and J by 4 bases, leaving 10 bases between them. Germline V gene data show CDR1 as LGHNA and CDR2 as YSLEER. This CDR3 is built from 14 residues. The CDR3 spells CASSQGGGSYGYTF. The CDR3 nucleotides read TGCGCCAGCAGCCAAGGCGGCGGGTCCTATGGCTACACCTTC.

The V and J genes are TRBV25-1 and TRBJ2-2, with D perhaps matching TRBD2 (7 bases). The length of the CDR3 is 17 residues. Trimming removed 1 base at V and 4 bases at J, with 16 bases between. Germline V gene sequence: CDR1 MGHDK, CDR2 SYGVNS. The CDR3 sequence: CASSEWGAAGRTGELFF. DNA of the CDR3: TGTGCCAGCAGTGAATGGGGGGCAGCGGGACGCACCGGGGAGCTGTTTTTT.

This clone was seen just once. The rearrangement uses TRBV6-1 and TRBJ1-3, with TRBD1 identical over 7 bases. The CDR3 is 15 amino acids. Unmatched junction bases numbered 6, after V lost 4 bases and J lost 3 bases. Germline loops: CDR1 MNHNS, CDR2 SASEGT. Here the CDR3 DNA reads TGTGCCAGCAGTGCCCAGACAGGGTTTGGAAACACCATATATTTT. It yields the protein CASSAQTGFGNTIYF.

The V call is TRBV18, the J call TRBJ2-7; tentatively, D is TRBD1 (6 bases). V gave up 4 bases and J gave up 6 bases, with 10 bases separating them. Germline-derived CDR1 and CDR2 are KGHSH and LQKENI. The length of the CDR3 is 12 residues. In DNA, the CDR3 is TGTGCCAGCTCACTGCTCAGGGGCGAGCAGTACTTC. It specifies CASSLLRGEQYF.